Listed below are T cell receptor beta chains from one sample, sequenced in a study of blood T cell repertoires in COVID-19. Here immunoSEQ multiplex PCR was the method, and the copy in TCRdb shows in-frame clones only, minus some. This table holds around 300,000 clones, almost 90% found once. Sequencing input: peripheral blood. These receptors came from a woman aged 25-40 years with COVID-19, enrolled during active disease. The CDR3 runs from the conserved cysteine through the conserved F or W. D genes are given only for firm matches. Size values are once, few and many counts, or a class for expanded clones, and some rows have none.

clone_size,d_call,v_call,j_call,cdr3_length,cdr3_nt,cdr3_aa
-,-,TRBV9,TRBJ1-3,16,TGTGCCAGCAGCGTAGCAGGAAGGTACTCTGGAAACACCATATATTTT,CASSVAGRYSGNTIYF
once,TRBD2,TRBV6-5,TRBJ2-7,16,TGTGCCAGCAGTTACGTGGGACTAGCGGGAGTACAGGAGCAGTACTTC,CASSYVGLAGVQEQYF
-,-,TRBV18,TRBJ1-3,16,TGTGCCAGCTCACCACCTATGGCGGTCTCTGGAAACACCATATATTTT,CASSPPMAVSGNTIYF
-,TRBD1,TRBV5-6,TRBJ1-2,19,TGTGCCAGCAACCGCTTGGGGGGACAGGGTTCATATACAGACTATGGCTACACCTTC,CASNRLGGQGSYTDYGYTF
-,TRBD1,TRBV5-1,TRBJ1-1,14,TGCGCCAGCAGCTTGACCGCCAGGGGGACTGAAGCTTTCTTT,CASSLTARGTEAFF
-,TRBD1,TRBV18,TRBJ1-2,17,TGTGCCAGCTCGCGCCTTGAGAAGGGACAGGGGGACTATGGCTACACCTTC,CASSRLEKGQGDYGYTF
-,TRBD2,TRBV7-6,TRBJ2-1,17,TGTGCCAGCAGCTTCACTAGCGGGGGAAGCTCCTACAATGAGCAGTTCTTC,CASSFTSGGSSYNEQFF
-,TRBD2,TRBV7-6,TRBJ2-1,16,TGTGCCAGCAGCCTACGGGCTAGCGGGAGAGGAGATGAGCAGTTCTTC,CASSLRASGRGDEQFF
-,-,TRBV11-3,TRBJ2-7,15,TGTGCCAGCAGCTTAGATCGGGGAAGCTCCTACGAGCAGTACTTC,CASSLDRGSSYEQYF
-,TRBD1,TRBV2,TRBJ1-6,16,TGTGCCAGCAGTGAACCCCGGACAGGGACGATTTCACCCCTCCACTTT,CASSEPRTGTISPLHF
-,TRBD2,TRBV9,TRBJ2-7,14,TGTGCCAGCAGCGTAACTAGCGGTGGTTACGAGCAGTACTTC,CASSVTSGGYEQYF
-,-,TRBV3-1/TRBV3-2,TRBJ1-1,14,TGTGCCAGCAGCCAAGGACACAAGAACACTGAAGCTTTCTTT,CASSQGHKNTEAFF
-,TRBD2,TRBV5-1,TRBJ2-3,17,TGCGCCAGCAGCCCCACGAAACTAGCGGTACGGGGCGATACGCAGTATTTT,CASSPTKLAVRGDTQYF
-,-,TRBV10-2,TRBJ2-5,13,TGCGCCAGCAGCTTTTCCGTCCAGGAGACCCAGTACTTC,CASSFSVQETQYF
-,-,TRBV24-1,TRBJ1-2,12,TGTGCCACCAGTGATAACGGACAGTTTTGCACCTTC,CATSDNGQFCTF
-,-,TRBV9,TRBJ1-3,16,TGTGCCAGCAGCGTCCAGAGGGTACCCTCTGGAAACACCATATATTTT,CASSVQRVPSGNTIYF
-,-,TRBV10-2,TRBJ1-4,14,TGCGCCAGCAAAGCACAGGGCTCTAATGAAAAACTGTTTTTT,CASKAQGSNEKLFF
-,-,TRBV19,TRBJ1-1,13,TGTGCCAGTAGTAACACCCAGAACACTGAAGCTTTCTTT,CASSNTQNTEAFF
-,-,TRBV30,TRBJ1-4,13,TGTGCCTGGAGTGTGAGATGGAATGAAAAACTGTTTTTT,CAWSVRWNEKLFF
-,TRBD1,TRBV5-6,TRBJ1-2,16,TGTGCCAGCAGCGACTCGGGACAGGGGAATTACTATGGCTACACCTTC,CASSDSGQGNYYGYTF
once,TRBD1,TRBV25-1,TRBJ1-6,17,TGTGCCAGCAGTAGGGAATTTTTCGGGACAGGGGATTCACCCCTCCACTTT,CASSREFFGTGDSPLHF
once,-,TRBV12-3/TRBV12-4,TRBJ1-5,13,TGTGCCAGCAGTTTAGACGGGAATCAGCCCCAGCATTTT,CASSLDGNQPQHF
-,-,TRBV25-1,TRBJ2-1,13,TGTGCCAGCAGTCTTTCCCGGGACACTGGCTTGTTCTTC,CASSLSRDTGLFF
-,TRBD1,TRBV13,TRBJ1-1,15,TGTGCCAGCAGCTCAGAGACAGGGGGCGGCACTGAAGCTTTCTTT,CASSSETGGGTEAFF
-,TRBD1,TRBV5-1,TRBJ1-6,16,TGCGCCAGCAGCTACAGGGGAGGCTCCTATAATTCACCCCTCCACTTT,CASSYRGGSYNSPLHF
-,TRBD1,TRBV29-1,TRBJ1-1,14,TGCAGCGTTGAAGCCCAGGGGGCAAACACTGAAGCTTTCTTT,CSVEAQGANTEAFF
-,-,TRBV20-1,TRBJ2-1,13,TGCAGTGCTATTGAGACTAGTTACAATGAGCAGTTCTTC,CSAIETSYNEQFF
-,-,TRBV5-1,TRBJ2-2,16,TGCGCCAGCAGCAAGTCCGGGACACTTAACACCGGGGAGCTGTTTTTT,CASSKSGTLNTGELFF
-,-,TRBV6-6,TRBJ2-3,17,TGTGCCAGCAGTCCCCTCCCTACCGGGGTTCTCACAGATACGCAGTATTTT,CASSPLPTGVLTDTQYF
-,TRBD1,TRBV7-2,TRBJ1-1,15,TGTGCCAGCAGCTTGACAGGGGGCCCGGGCACTGAAGCTTTCTTT,CASSLTGGPGTEAFF
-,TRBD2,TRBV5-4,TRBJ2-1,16,TGTGCCAGCAGCCCTGAAGCGGGAGCGGCCTACAATGAGCAGTTCTTC,CASSPEAGAAYNEQFF
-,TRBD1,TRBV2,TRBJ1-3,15,TGTGCCAGCAGTGAACTGGACAGGTCCGGAAACACCATATATTTT,CASSELDRSGNTIYF
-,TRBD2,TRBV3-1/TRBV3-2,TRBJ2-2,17,TGTGCCAGCAGCCAAGGAAGTGGGACTAGCAACACCGGGGAGCTGTTTTTT,CASSQGSGTSNTGELFF
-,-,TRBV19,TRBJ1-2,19,TGTGCCAGTAGTATAGATCTAGGGGGGGACCGACGCTTCTACTCGCGCTACACCTTC,CASSIDLGGDRRFYSRYTF
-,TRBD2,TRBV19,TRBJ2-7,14,TGTGCCAGTAGTATGGCGGGAGCTCCCCACGAGCAGTACTTC,CASSMAGAPHEQYF
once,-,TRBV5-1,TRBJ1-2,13,TGCGCCAGCAGCTGGGACTTTTTGGGTGGCTACACCTTC,CASSWDFLGGYTF
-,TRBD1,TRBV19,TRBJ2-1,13,TGTGCCAGTAGTACCCAGGGGGCCAATGAGCAGTTCTTC,CASSTQGANEQFF
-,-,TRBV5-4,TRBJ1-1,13,TGTGCCAGCAGACCCACAGGGTACCCTGAAGCTTTCTTT,CASRPTGYPEAFF
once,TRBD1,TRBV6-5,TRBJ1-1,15,TGTGCCAGCACCAAGGGGGACAGAGGGGACACTGAAGCTTTCTTT,CASTKGDRGDTEAFF
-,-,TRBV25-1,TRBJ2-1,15,TGTGCCAGCAGTCCCCCAAAAGCGGCCACCAATGAGCAGTTCTTC,CASSPPKAATNEQFF
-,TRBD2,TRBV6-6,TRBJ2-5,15,TGTGCCAGCAGTTACTCAGCGGGAGTCGGGGAGACCCAGTACTTC,CASSYSAGVGETQYF
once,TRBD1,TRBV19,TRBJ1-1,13,TGTGCCAGTCGACAGGGTGGTTACACTGAAGCTTTCTTT,CASRQGGYTEAFF
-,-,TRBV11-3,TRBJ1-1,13,TGTGCCAGCAGCCTTAGCCTTAACACTGAAGCTTTCTTT,CASSLSLNTEAFF
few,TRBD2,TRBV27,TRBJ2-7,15,TGTGCCAGCAGGGGTCGGATAGCGGGAAACTACGAGCAGTACTTC,CASRGRIAGNYEQYF
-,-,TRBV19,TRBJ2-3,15,TGTGCCAGTAGTATTTCCCAATTGTTTTCAGATACGCAGTATTTT,CASSISQLFSDTQYF
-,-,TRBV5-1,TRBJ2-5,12,TGCGCCAGCAGCTTTAGTTCGGAGACCCAGTACTTC,CASSFSSETQYF
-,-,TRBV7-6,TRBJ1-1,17,TGTGCCAGCAGCTTGGTCCCCATGGACAGAGTGAACACTGAAGCTTTCTTT,CASSLVPMDRVNTEAFF
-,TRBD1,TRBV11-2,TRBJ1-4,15,TGTGCCAGCACCCAAAGGGGGACAGGGGACGAAAAACTGTTTTTT,CASTQRGTGDEKLFF
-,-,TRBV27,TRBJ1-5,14,TGTGCCAGCAGTTTACCAGGGTACAATCAGCCCCAGCATTTT,CASSLPGYNQPQHF
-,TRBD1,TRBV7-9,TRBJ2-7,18,TGTGCCAGCAGCCCACAGATGCCCGGGACAGGGTCTTCCTACGAGCAGTACTTC,CASSPQMPGTGSSYEQYF